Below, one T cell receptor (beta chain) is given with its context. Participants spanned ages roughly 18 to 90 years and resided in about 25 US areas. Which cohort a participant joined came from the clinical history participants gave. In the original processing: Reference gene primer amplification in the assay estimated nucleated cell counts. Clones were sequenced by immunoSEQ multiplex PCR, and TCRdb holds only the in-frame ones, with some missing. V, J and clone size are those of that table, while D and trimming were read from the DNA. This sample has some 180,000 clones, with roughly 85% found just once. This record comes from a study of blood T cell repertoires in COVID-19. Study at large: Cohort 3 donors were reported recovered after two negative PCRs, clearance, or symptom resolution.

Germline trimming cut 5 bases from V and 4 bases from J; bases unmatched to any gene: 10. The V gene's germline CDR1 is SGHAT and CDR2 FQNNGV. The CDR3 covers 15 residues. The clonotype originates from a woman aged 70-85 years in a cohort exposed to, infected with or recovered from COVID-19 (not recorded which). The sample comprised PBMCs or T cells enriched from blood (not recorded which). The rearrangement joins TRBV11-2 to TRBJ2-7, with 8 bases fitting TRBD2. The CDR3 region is CASSPGLAYRYEQYF. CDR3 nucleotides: TGTGCCAGCAGCCCCGGACTAGCTTACCGATACGAGCAGTACTTC. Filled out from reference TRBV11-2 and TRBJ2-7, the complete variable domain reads EAGVAQSPRYKIIEKRQSVAFWCNPISGHATLYWYQQILGQGPKLLIQFQNNGVVDDSQLPKDRFSAERLKGVDSTLKIQPAKLEDSAVYLCASSPGLAYRYEQYFGPGTRLTVT.